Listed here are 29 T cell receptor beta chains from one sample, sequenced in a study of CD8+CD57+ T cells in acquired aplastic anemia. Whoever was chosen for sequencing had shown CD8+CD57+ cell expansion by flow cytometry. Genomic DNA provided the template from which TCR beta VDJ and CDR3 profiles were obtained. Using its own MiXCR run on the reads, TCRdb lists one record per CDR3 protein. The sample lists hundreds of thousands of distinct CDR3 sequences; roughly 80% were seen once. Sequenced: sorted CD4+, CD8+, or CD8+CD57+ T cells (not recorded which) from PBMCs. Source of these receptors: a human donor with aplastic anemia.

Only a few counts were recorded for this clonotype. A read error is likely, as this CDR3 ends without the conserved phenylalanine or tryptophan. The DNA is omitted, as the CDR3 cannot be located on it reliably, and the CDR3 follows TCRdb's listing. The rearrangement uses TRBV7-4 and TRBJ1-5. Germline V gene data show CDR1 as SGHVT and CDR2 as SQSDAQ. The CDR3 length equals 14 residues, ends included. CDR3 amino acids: CASSVVVTSSTSGL.

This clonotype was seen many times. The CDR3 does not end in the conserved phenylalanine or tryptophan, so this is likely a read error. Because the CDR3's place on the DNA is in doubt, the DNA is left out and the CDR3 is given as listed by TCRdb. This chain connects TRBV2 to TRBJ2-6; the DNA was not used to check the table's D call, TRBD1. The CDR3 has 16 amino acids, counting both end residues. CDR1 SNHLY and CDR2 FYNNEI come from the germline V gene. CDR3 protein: CASGDGGTDTQYFVPG.

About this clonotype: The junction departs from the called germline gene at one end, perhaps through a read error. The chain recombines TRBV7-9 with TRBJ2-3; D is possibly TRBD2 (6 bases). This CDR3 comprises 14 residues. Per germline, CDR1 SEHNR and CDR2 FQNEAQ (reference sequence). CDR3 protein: CASSDTATVLAKNF. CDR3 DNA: TGTGCCAGCAGCGACACAGCGACAGTACTAGCCAAAAACTTT.

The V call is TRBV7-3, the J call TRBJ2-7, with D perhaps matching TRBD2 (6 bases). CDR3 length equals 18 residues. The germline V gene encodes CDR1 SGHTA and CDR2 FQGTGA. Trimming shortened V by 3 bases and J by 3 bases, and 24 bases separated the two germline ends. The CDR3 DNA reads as TGTGCCAGCAGCTTGGAGGGTAATAATTCACCCCTCCACTACGAGCAGTACGTC. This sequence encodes CASSLEGNNSPLHYEQYV.

The CDR3 nucleotides are TGTGCCAGCAGCCGGGCTACCGTGGCCGGAGATCCGCAGCATTTT. Amino acids: CASSRATVAGDPQHF. This chain links TRBV7-2 with TRBJ1-5; unclear D gene. The CDR3 totals 15 residues. V lost 5 bases, J lost 13 bases, and 24 bases lay in between. Germline lookup yields CDR1 SGHTA and CDR2 FQGNSA.

CDR3 sequence (DNA): TGTGCCAGCAGTACTGGGGGGATTAATGAGCAGTTCTTC. Translating gives CASSTGGINEQFF. The rearrangement joins TRBV2 to TRBJ2-1, with D possibly matching TRBD2 (6 bases). The length of the CDR3 is 13 residues. The V gene lost 5 bases and the J gene lost 7 bases, with 12 bases spanning the gap. From germline, CDR1 is SNHLY and CDR2 FYNNEI.

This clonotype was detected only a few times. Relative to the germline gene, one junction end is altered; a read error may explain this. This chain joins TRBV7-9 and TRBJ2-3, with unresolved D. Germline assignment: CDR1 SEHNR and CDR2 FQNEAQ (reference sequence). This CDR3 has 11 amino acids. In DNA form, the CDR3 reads TGTGCCAGCAGCTCTTCAGATACGCAGGATTTC. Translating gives CASSSSDTQDF.

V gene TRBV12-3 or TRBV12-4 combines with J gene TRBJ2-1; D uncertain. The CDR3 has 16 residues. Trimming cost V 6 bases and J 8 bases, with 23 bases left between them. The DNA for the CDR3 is TGTGCCAGCAGCCGCCGAGCCGGGCCTGAGATGGATGAGCAGTTCTTC. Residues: CASSRRAGPEMDEQFF.

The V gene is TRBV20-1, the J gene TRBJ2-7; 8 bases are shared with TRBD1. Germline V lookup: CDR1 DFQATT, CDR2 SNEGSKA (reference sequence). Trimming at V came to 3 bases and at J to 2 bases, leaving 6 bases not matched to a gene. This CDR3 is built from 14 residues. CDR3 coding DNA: TGCAGTGCTAGGGACAGGGTAGGGGCCTACGAGCAGTACTTC. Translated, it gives CSARDRVGAYEQYF.

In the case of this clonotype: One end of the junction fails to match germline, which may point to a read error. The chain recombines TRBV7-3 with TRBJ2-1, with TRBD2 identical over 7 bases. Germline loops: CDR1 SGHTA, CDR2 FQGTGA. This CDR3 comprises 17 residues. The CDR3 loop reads CASSLTGGSRGEYEQFF. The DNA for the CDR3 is TGCGCCAGCAGCTTAACCGGGGGGTCCCGAGGGGAGTACGAGCAGTTCTTC.

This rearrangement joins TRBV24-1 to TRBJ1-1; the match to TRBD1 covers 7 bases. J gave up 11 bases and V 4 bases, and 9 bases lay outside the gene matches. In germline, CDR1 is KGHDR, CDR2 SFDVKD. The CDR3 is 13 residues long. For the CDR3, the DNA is TGTGCCACCAGTGACCGACAGGGTAACTCGGCTTTCTTT. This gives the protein CATSDRQGNSAFF.

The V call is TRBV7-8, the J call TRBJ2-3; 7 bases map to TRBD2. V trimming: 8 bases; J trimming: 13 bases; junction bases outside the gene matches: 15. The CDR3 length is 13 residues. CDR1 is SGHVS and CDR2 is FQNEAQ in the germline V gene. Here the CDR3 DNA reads TGTGCCAGCGGGTTCGCGGGAGCACCTACTAAGTATTTT. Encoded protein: CASGFAGAPTKYF.

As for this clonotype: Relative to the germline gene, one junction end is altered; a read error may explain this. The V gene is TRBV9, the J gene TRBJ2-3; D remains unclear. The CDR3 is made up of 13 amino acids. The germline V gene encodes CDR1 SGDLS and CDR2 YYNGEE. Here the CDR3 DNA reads TGTGCCAGCAGCGTAGGTTCCGCAACGCAGCAGTTTTTT. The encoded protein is CASSVGSATQQFF.

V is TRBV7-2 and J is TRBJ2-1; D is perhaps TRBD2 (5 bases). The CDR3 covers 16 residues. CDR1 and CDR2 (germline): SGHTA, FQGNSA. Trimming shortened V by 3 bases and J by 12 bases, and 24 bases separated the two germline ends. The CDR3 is CASSFQGGGEQYVQFF. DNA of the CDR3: TGTGCCAGCAGCTTTCAAGGAGGCGGCGAGCAGTACGTGCAGTTCTTC. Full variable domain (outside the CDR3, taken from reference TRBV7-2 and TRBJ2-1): GAGVSQSPSNKVTEKGKDVELRCDPISGHTALYWYRQSLGQGLEFLIYFQGNSAPDKSGLPSDRFSAERTGGSVSTLTIQRTQQEDSAVYLCASSFQGGGEQYVQFFGPGTRLTVL.

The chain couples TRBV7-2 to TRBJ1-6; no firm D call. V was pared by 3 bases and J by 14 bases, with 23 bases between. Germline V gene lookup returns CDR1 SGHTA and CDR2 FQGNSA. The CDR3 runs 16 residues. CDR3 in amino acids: CASSLEEGGNDFSLHF. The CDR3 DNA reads TGTGCCAGCAGCTTGGAGGAGGGCGGCAATGATTTTTCCCTCCACTTT. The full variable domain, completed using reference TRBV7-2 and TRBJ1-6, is GAGVSQSPSNKVTEKGKDVELRCDPISGHTALYWYRQSLGQGLEFLIYFQGNSAPDKSGLPSDRFSAERTGGSVSTLTIQRTQQEDSAVYLCASSLEEGGNDFSLHFGNGTRLTVT.

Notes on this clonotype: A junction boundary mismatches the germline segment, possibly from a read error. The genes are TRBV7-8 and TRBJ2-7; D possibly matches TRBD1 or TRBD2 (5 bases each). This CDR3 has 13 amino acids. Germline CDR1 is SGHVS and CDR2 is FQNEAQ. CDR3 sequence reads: CASSFHPDGAALF. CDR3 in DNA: TGTGCCAGCAGCTTTCATCCAGACGGGGCAGCGCTTTTC. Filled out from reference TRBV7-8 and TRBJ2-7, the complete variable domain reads GAGVSQSPRYKVAKRGQDVALRCDPISGHVSLFWYQQALGQGPEFLTYFQNEAQLDKSGLPSDRFFAERPEGSVSTLKIQRTQQEDSAVYLCASSFHPDGAALFGPGTRLTVT.

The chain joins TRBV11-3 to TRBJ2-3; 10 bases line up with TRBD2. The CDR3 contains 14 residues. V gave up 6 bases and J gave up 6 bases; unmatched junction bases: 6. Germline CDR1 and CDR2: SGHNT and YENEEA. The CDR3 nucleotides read TGTGCCAGCAGTGCCCTAGCGGGAGCCGATACGCAGTATTTT. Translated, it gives CASSALAGADTQYF.

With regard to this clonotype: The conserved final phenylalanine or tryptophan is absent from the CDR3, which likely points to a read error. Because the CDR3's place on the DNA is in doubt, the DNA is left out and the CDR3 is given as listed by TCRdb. The CDR3 here is CAISESSGEKINEKLFC. The chain recombines TRBV10-3 with TRBJ1-4. The CDR3 extends over 17 residues, inclusive of both ends. Germline V gene data show CDR1 as ENHRY and CDR2 as SYGVKD.

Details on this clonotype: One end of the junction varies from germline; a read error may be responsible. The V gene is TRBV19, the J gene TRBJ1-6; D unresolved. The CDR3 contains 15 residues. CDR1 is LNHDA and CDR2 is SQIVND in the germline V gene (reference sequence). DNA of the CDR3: TGTGCCAGTAGTATAGGTAGCGGAGCCTACAATGCGCTGTACTTC. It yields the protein CASSIGSGAYNALYF. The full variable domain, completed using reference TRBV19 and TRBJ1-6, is DGGITQSPKYLFRKEGQNVTLSCEQNLNHDAMYWYRQDPGQGLRLIYYSQIVNDFQKGDIAEGYSVSREKKESFPLTVTSAQKNPTAFYLCASSIGSGAYNALYFGNGTRLTVT.

CDR3 in amino acids: CASSFTLERNYNEQFF. CDR3 bases: TGTGCCAGCAGCTTTACCCTCGAGCGGAATTACAATGAGCAGTTCTTC. J is TRBJ2-1 and V is TRBV7-2; D perhaps matches TRBD2 (5 bases). The V gene's germline CDR1 is SGHTA and CDR2 FQGNSA. This CDR3 region has 16 residues. Trimming removed 3 bases at V and 4 bases at J, with 16 bases between.

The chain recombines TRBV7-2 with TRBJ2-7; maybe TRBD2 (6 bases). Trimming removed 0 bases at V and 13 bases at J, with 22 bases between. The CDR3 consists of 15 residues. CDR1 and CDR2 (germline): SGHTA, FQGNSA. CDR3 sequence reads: CASSLAGGPATQYYV. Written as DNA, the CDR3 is TGTGCCAGCAGCTTAGCGGGAGGACCCGCTACGCAGTATTACGTC.

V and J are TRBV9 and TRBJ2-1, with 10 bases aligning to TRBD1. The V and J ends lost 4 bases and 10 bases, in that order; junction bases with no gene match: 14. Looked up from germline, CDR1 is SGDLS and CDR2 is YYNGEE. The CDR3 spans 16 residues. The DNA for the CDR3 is TGTGCCAGCAGCCTCCGGACAGGGGGGGGCACCGGGGAGCAGTTCTTC. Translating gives CASSLRTGGGTGEQFF.

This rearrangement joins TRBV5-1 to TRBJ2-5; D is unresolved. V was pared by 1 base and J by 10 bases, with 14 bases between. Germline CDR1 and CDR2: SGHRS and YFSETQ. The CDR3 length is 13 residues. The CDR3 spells CASSLRSDDNQYF. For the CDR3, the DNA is TGCGCCAGCAGCTTGCGTTCGGACGATAACCAGTACTTC.

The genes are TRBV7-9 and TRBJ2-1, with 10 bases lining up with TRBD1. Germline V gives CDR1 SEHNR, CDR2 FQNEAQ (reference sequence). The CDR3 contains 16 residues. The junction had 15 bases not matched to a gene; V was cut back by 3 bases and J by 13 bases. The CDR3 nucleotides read TGTGCCAGCAGCTTGACAGGGGGCGCCGACAATGGCGACCAGTTCTTC. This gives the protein CASSLTGGADNGDQFF.

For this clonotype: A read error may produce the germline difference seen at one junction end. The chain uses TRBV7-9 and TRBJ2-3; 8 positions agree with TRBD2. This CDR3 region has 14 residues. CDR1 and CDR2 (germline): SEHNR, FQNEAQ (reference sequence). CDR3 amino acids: CASSLEGSGGSHEF. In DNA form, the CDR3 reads TGTGCCAGCAGCTTAGAAGGAAGCGGGGGTAGCCATGAGTTT.

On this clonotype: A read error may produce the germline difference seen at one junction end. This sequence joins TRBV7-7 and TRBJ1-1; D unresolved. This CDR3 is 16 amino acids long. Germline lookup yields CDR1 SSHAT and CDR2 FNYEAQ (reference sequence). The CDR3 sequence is CASSLRMATFLIRAFF. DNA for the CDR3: TGTGCTAGCAGCCTAAGAATGGCGACCTTCCTTATACGAGCTTTCTTT.

In DNA, the CDR3 is TGTGCCAGCAGCTTAGTTGGGGCGCCTGGGGCCAACGTCCTGACTTTC. Its translation is CASSLVGAPGANVLTF. V is TRBV2 and J is TRBJ2-6; D might be TRBD1 (5 bases). The CDR3 sequence is 16 residues long. V was trimmed by 6 bases and J by 2 bases, leaving 14 bases between them. CDR1 is SNHLY and CDR2 is FYNNEI in the germline V gene.

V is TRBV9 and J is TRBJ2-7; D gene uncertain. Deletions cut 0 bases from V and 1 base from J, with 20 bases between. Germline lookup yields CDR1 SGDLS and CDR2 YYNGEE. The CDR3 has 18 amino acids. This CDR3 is CASSVESDTTYLSYEQYV. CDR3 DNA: TGTGCCAGCAGCGTAGAGTCAGATACGACGTATCTTTCCTACGAGCAGTACGTC.

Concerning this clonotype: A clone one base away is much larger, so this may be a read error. For the CDR3, the DNA is TGTGCCACCAGTTCAACAGGGTTAGCTTTCTTT. Protein: CATSSTGLAFF. The gene calls are TRBV24-1 and TRBJ1-1, with D maybe TRBD1 (6 bases). Germline-derived CDR1 and CDR2 are KGHDR and SFDVKD. V gave up 6 bases and J gave up 10 bases, with 11 bases separating them. CDR3 size: 11 residues.